The rows below give T cell receptor beta chains drawn from one sample of a study of CD8+ T cells in alopecia areata. The assay was immunoSEQ multiplex PCR, and TCRdb's table has in-frame clones only and misses some. The sample lists about 250,000 clones, less than 80% occurring once. The starting material was CD4+ T cells sorted from blood, obtained at week 0. The receptors derive from a human donor with alopecia areata. Both conserved end residues are part of each CDR3.

V	J	CDR3
TRBV30	TRBJ2-4	CAWNLDGNIQYF
TRBV7-9	TRBJ1-1	CASSLVSGDTEAFF
TRBV21-1	TRBJ2-7	CASSNADSYEQYF
TRBV30	TRBJ1-2	CAWSVQGAHGYTF
TRBV15	TRBJ1-5	CATSLFPADQPQHF
TRBV14	TRBJ2-3	CASSLRASRGGTDTQYF
TRBV27	TRBJ1-6	CASSLGGGGSPLHF
TRBV27	TRBJ2-1	CASKLELAGRYNEQFF
TRBV7-2	TRBJ2-5	CASSLVVVQGAGTQYF
TRBV7-2	TRBJ1-6	CASSFGQGNSPLHF
TRBV29-1	TRBJ2-1	CSVDLGLAGGYQFF
TRBV5-1	TRBJ2-5	CASSSRTSGDRGETQYF
TRBV19	TRBJ1-5	CASRSVGVNQPQHF
TRBV29-1	TRBJ2-7	CTPYREQPTYEQYF
TRBV7-2	TRBJ2-3	CASSRQTLTDTQYF
TRBV29-1	TRBJ1-5	CSVPTGAVQPQHF